This TCR beta chain was sequenced in a study of cytomegalovirus exposure and HLA in healthy donors. The PCR ran on 60 Vbeta and 13 Jbeta primers. Only in-frame clones appear in the TCRdb table, and some are missing; sequencing was by immunoSEQ multiplex PCR. The table has about 190,000 clones, roughly 77% seen once. With regard to this clone: What it binds is not known.

General study points: It has been reported that TCR beta sequences accurately predicted the HLA-A and HLA-B alleles of most subjects.

Germline V CDR1 and CDR2: KGHSH, LQKENI. Trimming cost V 5 bases and J 3 bases; bases outside gene matches: 8. The CDR3 loop spans 15 amino acids. This chain joins TRBV18 and TRBJ1-1, with TRBD1 matching 8 bases. Sequences were obtained from PBMCs. The receptor was derived from a woman aged 45-65 years in good health and CMV-seronegative. CDR3: CASSRDRPVDTEAFF. The CDR3 DNA follows: TGTGCCAGCTCAAGGGACAGGCCGGTTGACACTGAAGCTTTCTTT.